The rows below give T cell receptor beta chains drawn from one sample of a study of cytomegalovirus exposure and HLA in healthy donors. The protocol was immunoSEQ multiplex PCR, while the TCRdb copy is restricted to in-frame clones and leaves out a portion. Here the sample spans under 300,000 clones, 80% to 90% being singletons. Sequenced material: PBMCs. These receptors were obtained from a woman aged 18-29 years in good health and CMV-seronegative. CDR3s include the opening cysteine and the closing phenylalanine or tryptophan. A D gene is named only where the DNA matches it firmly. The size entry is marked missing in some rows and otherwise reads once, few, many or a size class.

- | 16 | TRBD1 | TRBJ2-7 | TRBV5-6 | CASSYGTGAPSYEQYF | TGTGCCAGCAGCTATGGGACAGGGGCGCCTTCCTACGAGCAGTACTTC
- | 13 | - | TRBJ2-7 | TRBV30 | CAWDETGYHEQYF | TGTGCCTGGGACGAAACAGGGTACCACGAGCAGTACTTC
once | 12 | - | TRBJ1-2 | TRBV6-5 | CASSPTGGGYTF | TGTGCCAGCAGTCCGACAGGAGGCGGCTACACCTTC
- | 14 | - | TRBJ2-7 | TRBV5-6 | CASSFRTVRSGQYF | TGTGCCAGCAGCTTCAGGACAGTACGATCAGGGCAGTACTTC
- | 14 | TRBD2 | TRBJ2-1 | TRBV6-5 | CASSYGGGEDEQFF | TGTGCCAGCAGTTACGGGGGAGGGGAGGATGAGCAGTTCTTC
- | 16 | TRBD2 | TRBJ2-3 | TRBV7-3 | CASSTGTSGGLDTQYF | TGTGCCAGCAGCACAGGGACTAGCGGGGGGTTAGATACGCAGTATTTT
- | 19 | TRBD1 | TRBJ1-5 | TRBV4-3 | CASSQDRVGRGVDNQPQHF | TGCGCCAGCAGCCAAGATAGGGTGGGCAGGGGGGTTGACAATCAGCCCCAGCATTTT
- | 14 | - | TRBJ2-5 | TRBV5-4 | CASSLRQVGETQYF | TGTGCCAGCAGCTTACGACAGGTTGGAGAGACCCAGTACTTC
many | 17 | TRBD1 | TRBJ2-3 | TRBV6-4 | CASSESGSQGGTDTQYF | TGTGCCAGCAGTGAATCCGGATCACAGGGGGGTACAGATACGCAGTATTTT
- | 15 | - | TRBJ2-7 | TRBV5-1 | CASSLDSLIGYEQYF | TGCGCCAGCAGCTTGGACAGTTTGATCGGCTACGAGCAGTACTTC
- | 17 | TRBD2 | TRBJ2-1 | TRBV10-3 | CAISVSSGGLTYNEQFF | TGTGCCATCAGTGTCTCAAGCGGGGGGCTCACCTACAATGAGCAGTTCTTC
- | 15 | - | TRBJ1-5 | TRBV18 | CASSPPGDSNQPQHF | TGTGCCAGCTCACCACCAGGGGATAGCAATCAGCCCCAGCATTTT
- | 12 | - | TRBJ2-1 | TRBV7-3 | CASSLDENEQFF | TGTGCCAGCAGCTTAGATGAGAATGAGCAGTTCTTC
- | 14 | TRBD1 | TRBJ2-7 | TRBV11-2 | CASSSDRGGDEQYF | TGTGCCAGCAGCTCAGACAGGGGCGGTGACGAGCAGTACTTC
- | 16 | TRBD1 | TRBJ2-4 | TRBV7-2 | CASSPDRVLAKNIQYF | TGTGCCAGCAGTCCGGACAGGGTCCTAGCCAAAAACATTCAGTACTTC
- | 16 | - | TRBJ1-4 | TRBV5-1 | CASAKSQTGTNEKLFF | TGCGCCAGCGCCAAGTCTCAGACAGGCACGAATGAAAAACTGTTTTTT
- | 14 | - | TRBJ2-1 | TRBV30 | CAWSVPSRYNEQFF | TGTGCCTGGAGTGTTCCCTCCCGGTACAATGAGCAGTTCTTC
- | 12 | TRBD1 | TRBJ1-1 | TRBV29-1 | CSSGQGGTEAFF | TGCAGCTCTGGACAGGGAGGGACTGAAGCTTTCTTT
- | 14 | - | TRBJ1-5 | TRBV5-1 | CASSTGTPNQPQHF | TGCGCCAGCAGCACTGGGACACCTAATCAGCCCCAGCATTTT
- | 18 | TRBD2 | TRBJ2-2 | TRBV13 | CASSFWLAGEADTGELFF | TGTGCCAGCAGCTTTTGGCTAGCGGGAGAGGCGGACACCGGGGAGCTGTTTTTT
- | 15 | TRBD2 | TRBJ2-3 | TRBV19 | CASSTVAGGTDTQYF | TGTGCCAGTAGTACAGTAGCGGGAGGCACAGATACGCAGTATTTT
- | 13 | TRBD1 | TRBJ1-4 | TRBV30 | CAWRTGYNEKLFF | TGTGCCTGGAGGACAGGGTATAATGAAAAACTGTTTTTT
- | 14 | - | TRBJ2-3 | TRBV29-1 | CSVEGGGGADTQYF | TGCAGCGTTGAAGGGGGCGGGGGCGCAGATACGCAGTATTTT
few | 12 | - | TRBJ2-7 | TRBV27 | CASSLSGHEQYF | TGTGCCAGCAGTTTATCGGGGCACGAGCAGTACTTC
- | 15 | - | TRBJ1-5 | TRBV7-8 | CASSAQGLEGQPQHF | TGTGCCAGCAGCGCCCAGGGATTGGAGGGGCAGCCCCAGCATTTT
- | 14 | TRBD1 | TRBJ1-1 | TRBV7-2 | CASSPRDRALEAFF | TGTGCCAGCAGCCCGAGGGACAGGGCACTCGAAGCTTTCTTT
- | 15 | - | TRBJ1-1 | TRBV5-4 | CASSKGGFGNTEAFF | TGTGCCAGCAGCAAGGGGGGGTTTGGGAACACTGAAGCTTTCTTT
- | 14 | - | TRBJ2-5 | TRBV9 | CASSPGTAGETQYF | TGTGCCAGCAGCCCCGGGACAGCGGGAGAGACCCAGTACTTC
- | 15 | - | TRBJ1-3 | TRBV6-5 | CASSYGTGLMDTIYF | TGTGCCAGCAGTTACGGCACAGGGTTAATGGACACCATATATTTT
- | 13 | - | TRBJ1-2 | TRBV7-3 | CASSPDSTYGYTF | TGTGCCAGCAGCCCAGACAGCACCTATGGCTACACCTTC
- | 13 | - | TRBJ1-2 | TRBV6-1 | CASSEGRGGGYTF | TGTGCCAGCAGTGAAGGAAGGGGCGGTGGCTACACCTTC
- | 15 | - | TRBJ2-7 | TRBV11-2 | CASSIDRPASYEQYF | TGTGCCAGCAGCATCGACAGGCCGGCTTCCTACGAGCAGTACTTC
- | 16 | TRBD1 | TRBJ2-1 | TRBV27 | CASSPMGQVLYNEQFF | TGTGCCAGCAGTCCCATGGGACAGGTTCTTTACAATGAGCAGTTCTTC
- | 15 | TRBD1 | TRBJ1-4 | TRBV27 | CASSSAGTGEEKLFF | TGTGCCAGCAGCTCCGCCGGGACAGGGGAAGAAAAACTGTTTTTT
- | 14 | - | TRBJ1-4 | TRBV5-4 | CASSLGTSNEKLFF | TGTGCCAGCAGCTTGGGCACGAGCAATGAAAAACTGTTTTTT
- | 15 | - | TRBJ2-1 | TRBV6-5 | CASSFTGSSYNEQFF | TGTGCCAGCAGTTTCACAGGGTCCTCCTACAATGAGCAGTTCTTC
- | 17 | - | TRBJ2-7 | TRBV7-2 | CASSLAHEALIAYEQYF | TGTGCCAGCAGCTTAGCGCATGAGGCCTTGATCGCCTACGAGCAGTACTTC
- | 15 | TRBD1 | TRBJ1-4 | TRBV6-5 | CASSATGSTNEKLFF | TGTGCCAGCAGTGCGACAGGGTCCACTAATGAAAAACTGTTTTTT
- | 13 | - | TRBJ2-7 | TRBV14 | CASSQAEGSEQYF | TGTGCCAGCAGCCAAGCAGAGGGCTCCGAGCAGTACTTC
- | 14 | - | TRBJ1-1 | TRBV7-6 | CASSLAAGDTEAFF | TGTGCCAGCAGCTTAGCAGCGGGTGACACTGAAGCTTTCTTT
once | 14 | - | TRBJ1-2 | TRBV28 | CASSSQPVIYGYTF | TGTGCCAGCAGTTCACAGCCAGTAATCTATGGCTACACCTTC
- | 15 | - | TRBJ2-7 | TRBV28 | CASSLGFPPFSEQYF | TGTGCCAGCAGTTTAGGCTTCCCTCCCTTTTCCGAGCAGTACTTC
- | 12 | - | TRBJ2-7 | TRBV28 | CASIRGSYEQYF | TGTGCCAGCATCAGGGGCTCCTACGAGCAGTACTTC
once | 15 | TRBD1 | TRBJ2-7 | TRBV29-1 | CSVDLGQASSYEQYF | TGCAGCGTTGATCTAGGACAGGCTAGCTCCTACGAGCAGTACTTC
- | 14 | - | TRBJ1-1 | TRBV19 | CASSIIALNTEAFF | TGTGCCAGTAGTATAATTGCGCTCAACACTGAAGCTTTCTTT
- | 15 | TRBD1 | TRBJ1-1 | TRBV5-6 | CASSFGQGLNTEAFF | TGTGCCAGCAGCTTCGGACAGGGACTGAACACTGAAGCTTTCTTT
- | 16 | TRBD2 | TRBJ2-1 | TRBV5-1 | CASSLALADLRNEQFF | TGCGCCAGCAGCTTGGCACTAGCGGACCTTCGCAATGAGCAGTTCTTC
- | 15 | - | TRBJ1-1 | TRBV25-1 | CASSVAGKMNTEAFF | TGTGCCAGCAGTGTTGCAGGGAAGATGAACACTGAAGCTTTCTTT
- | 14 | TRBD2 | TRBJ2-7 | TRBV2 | CASTLLAGSGEQYF | TGTGCCAGCACCTTACTAGCGGGGTCGGGGGAGCAGTACTTC
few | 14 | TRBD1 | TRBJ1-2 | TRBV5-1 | CASSFLGQGYGYTF | TGCGCCAGCAGCTTCTTAGGACAGGGGTATGGCTACACCTTC
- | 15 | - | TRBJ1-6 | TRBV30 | CAWATPGRRNSPLHF | TGTGCCTGGGCTACCCCGGGTCGGAGGAATTCACCCCTCCACTTT
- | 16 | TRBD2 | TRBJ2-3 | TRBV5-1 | CASSLAVVGGSGTQYF | TGCGCCAGCAGCTTGGCCGTAGTCGGGGGGTCCGGTACGCAGTATTTT
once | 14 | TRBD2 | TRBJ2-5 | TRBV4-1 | CASRGAGGTETQYF | TGCGCCAGCAGGGGGGCGGGAGGGACAGAGACCCAGTACTTC
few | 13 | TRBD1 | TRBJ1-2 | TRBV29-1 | CSAGQGVGYGYTF | TGCAGCGCCGGACAGGGGGTCGGCTATGGCTACACCTTC
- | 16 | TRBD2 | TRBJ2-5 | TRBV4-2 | CASSQTGTSGGETQYF | TGTGCCAGCAGCCAAACCGGGACTAGCGGGGGAGAGACCCAGTACTTC